One and the same sample provided the 21 T cell receptor beta chains below, sequenced in a study of blood T cell repertoires in COVID-19. Measured with immunoSEQ multiplex PCR; TCRdb has only the in-frame clones, and not every one. The sample consists of over 350,000 clones, 88% of them appearing once. Sample: PBMCs or T cells enriched from blood (not recorded which). The receptors were sampled from a woman aged 18-35 years who had recovered from COVID-19.

This clone was counted a single time. V gene TRBV10-3 combines with J gene TRBJ1-2; TRBD1 aligns across 8 bases. Looked up from germline, CDR1 is ENHRY and CDR2 is SYGVKD. V lost 6 bases to trimming and J lost 3 bases; unmatched junction nucleotides: 21. The CDR3 has 19 residues. CDR3 bases: TGTGCCATCAGAGGACGGGGCCCAGGGGGCTGGTATATGGACTATGGCTACACCTTC. It codes for CAIRGRGPGGWYMDYGYTF.

This chain joins TRBV27 and TRBJ1-2; perhaps TRBD1 as D (6 bases). Between the trimmed V and J ends, which lost 5 bases and 8 bases, there was a span of 12 bases. This CDR3 region has 12 residues. Germline V gene sequence: CDR1 MNHEY, CDR2 SMNVEV (reference sequence). Here the CDR3 DNA reads TGTGCCAGCAGTCCCTCGGGGGGCGGCTACACCTTC. Protein sequence: CASSPSGGGYTF.

The rearrangement uses TRBV7-2 and TRBJ2-7, with 7 bases aligning to TRBD2. The V gene end was trimmed by 5 bases and the J gene end by 3 bases; junction bases not matched to a gene: 7. The CDR3 loop spans 14 amino acids. Germline CDR1 SGHTA, CDR2 FQGNSA. The CDR3 DNA reads TGTGCCAGCAGCGCCCCGGGACTAAACTACGAGCAGTACTTC. This sequence encodes CASSAPGLNYEQYF. The complete variable domain, with remaining parts taken from reference TRBV7-2 and TRBJ2-7, reads GAGVSQSPSNKVTEKGKDVELRCDPISGHTALYWYRQSLGQGLEFLIYFQGNSAPDKSGLPSDRFSAERTGGSVSTLTIQRTQQEDSAVYLCASSAPGLNYEQYFGPGTRLTVT.

The CDR3 here is CASGEGGKEETQYF. CDR3 bases: TGTGCCAGCGGGGAGGGGGGAAAAGAAGAGACCCAGTACTTC. The V call is TRBV12-1, the J call TRBJ2-5; the table gives TRBD2 as D, unverified against the DNA. TRBV12-1 is described as a pseudogene. The CDR3 has 14 amino acids.

CDR3 in DNA: TGTGCCAGCAGGGTCAGGGGGCGGAACACTGAAGCTTTCTTT. This sequence encodes CASRVRGRNTEAFF. The V and J genes are TRBV27 and TRBJ1-1; 8 nucleotides match TRBD1. This CDR3 spans 14 amino acids. Germline trimming cut 6 bases from V and 1 base from J; bases unmatched to any gene: 4. The germline gives CDR1 MNHEY, CDR2 SMNVEV (reference sequence).

The CDR3 sequence: CASSWAGTIREQYF. The CDR3 DNA is TGTGCCAGCAGCTGGGCCGGGACAATACGCGAGCAGTACTTC. This chain links TRBV5-6 with TRBJ2-7, with D perhaps TRBD1 (6 bases). The CDR3 runs 14 residues. Trimming took off 3 bases at V and 6 bases at J, with 16 bases between the two ends. CDR1 and CDR2 from the germline V gene are SGHDT and YYEEEE.

This chain connects TRBV6-2 or TRBV6-3 to TRBJ2-1; the D gene is possibly TRBD1 (6 bases). V lost 5 bases, J lost 8 bases, and 22 bases lay in between. The CDR3 is made up of 16 amino acids. Germline CDR1 and CDR2: MNHEY and SVGEGT. The CDR3 bases are TGTGCCAGCAGTCACCTTACCCCGAGACAGGCCGATGAGCAGTTCTTC. Protein: CASSHLTPRQADEQFF.

The rearrangement links TRBV27 to TRBJ1-5; D might be TRBD1 (5 bases). Trimming left V 2 bases short and J 7 bases short, with 12 bases between. The CDR3 is 14 residues long. Germline CDR1 is MNHEY and CDR2 is SMNVEV (reference sequence). The CDR3 nucleotides are TGTGCCAGCAGTTTACAGGGTGTAGGGCAGCCCCAGCATTTT. This encodes CASSLQGVGQPQHF.

This chain joins TRBV5-4 and TRBJ2-3; possibly TRBD1 for D (6 bases). The CDR3 runs to 14 residues. From germline, CDR1 is SGHNT and CDR2 YYREEE (reference sequence). Between the trimmed V and J ends, which lost 5 bases and 2 bases, there was a span of 12 bases. The CDR3 region is CASRTGQYTDTQYF. The CDR3 region has the DNA TGTGCCAGCAGAACCGGACAGTACACAGATACGCAGTATTTT.

The CDR3 spells CASSMAGPYEQYF. The CDR3 DNA sequence: TGTGCCAGTAGTATGGCTGGGCCCTACGAGCAGTACTTC. The gene calls are TRBV19 and TRBJ2-7, with unresolved D. CDR3 length equals 13 residues. Germline values: CDR1 LNHDA, CDR2 SQIVND (reference sequence). Trimming left V 3 bases short and J 2 bases short, with 8 bases between. Full variable domain (outside the CDR3, taken from reference TRBV19 and TRBJ2-7): DGGITQSPKYLFRKEGQNVTLSCEQNLNHDAMYWYRQDPGQGLRLIYYSQIVNDFQKGDIAEGYSVSREKKESFPLTVTSAQKNPTAFYLCASSMAGPYEQYFGPGTRLTVT.

The chain couples TRBV19 to TRBJ2-2; 14 positions agree with TRBD2. J was trimmed by 5 bases and V by 5 bases; bases with no gene match: 7. The CDR3 runs 17 residues. Germline V gene lookup returns CDR1 LNHDA and CDR2 SQIVND (reference sequence). The CDR3: CASSRTSGGWDTGELFF. In DNA, the CDR3 is TGTGCCAGTAGTCGGACTAGCGGGGGGTGGGATACCGGGGAGCTGTTTTTT.

The V call is TRBV18, the J call TRBJ1-2, with TRBD1 identical over 11 bases. The germline V gene encodes CDR1 KGHSH and CDR2 LQKENI. Trimming at V came to 5 bases and at J to 3 bases, leaving 5 bases not matched to a gene. This CDR3 is built from 15 residues. CDR3 residues: CASSEGQGEHYGYTF. Here the CDR3 DNA reads TGTGCCAGCTCAGAGGGACAGGGGGAACACTATGGCTACACCTTC.

This chain uses TRBV20-1 with TRBJ1-1; D may be TRBD1 (5 bases). This CDR3 is built from 16 residues. With 3 bases removed from V and 5 bases from J, the gap between germline ends came to 22 bases. Germline assignment: CDR1 DFQATT and CDR2 SNEGSKA (reference sequence). This CDR3 reads CSASLPGKAGWTEAFF. The DNA for the CDR3 is TGCAGTGCTAGTTTGCCCGGAAAGGCAGGGTGGACTGAAGCTTTCTTT.

In this sample, this clone turned up once. The V gene is TRBV7-2, the J gene TRBJ2-7; 11 bases are a match to TRBD2. The CDR3 is 16 residues long. Germline loops: CDR1 SGHTA, CDR2 FQGNSA. V gave up 1 base and J gave up 3 bases; unmatched junction bases: 5. The CDR3 region is CASSLGSLAGGYEQYF. The DNA for the CDR3 is TGTGCCAGCAGCTTAGGATCTCTAGCGGGGGGCTACGAGCAGTACTTC.

The chain employs TRBV7-8 and TRBJ1-4, with D possibly being TRBD1 (6 bases). V dropped 4 bases and J dropped 3 bases, with 18 bases sitting between them. This CDR3 is built from 17 residues. From germline, CDR1 is SGHVS and CDR2 FQNEAQ. This chain's CDR3 is CASSSWTDPYSNEKLFF. The CDR3 DNA sequence: TGTGCCAGCAGCTCCTGGACAGACCCCTACTCTAATGAAAAACTGTTTTTT.

The gene calls are TRBV20-1 and TRBJ2-3; possibly TRBD2 for D (5 bases). V lost 1 base, J lost 10 bases, and 9 bases lay in between. The V gene's germline CDR1 is DFQATT and CDR2 SNEGSKA (reference sequence). The CDR3 has 11 amino acids. CDR3 region: CSARGEFAQYF. The DNA of the CDR3 is TGCAGTGCTAGAGGGGAGTTCGCGCAGTATTTT.

As to this clone: Other DNA sequences in the same sample also yield this CDR3. The gene calls are TRBV5-1 and TRBJ1-2, with 8 bases that match TRBD1. This CDR3 comprises 14 residues. Germline V gene data show CDR1 as SGHRS and CDR2 as YFSETQ. Germline trimming cut 2 bases from V and 4 bases from J; bases unmatched to any gene: 4. As DNA, the CDR3 is TGCGCCAGCAGCTTCGGACAGGGAGGCTATGGCTACACCTTC. Its translation: CASSFGQGGYGYTF.

CDR3 region: CASSTTMTGTYGYTF. As DNA, the CDR3 is TGTGCCAGTAGTACTACAATGACAGGGACCTATGGCTACACCTTC. This chain uses TRBV19 with TRBJ1-2, with 7 bases fitting TRBD1. The CDR3 runs 15 residues. Germline-derived CDR1 and CDR2 are LNHDA and SQIVND (reference sequence). Unmatched junction bases numbered 9, after V lost 4 bases and J lost 4 bases.

The rearrangement joins TRBV7-3 to TRBJ2-3; tentatively, D is TRBD1 (7 bases). Between the trimmed V and J ends, which lost 5 bases and 0 bases, there was a span of 12 bases. The germline V gene has CDR1 SGHTA and CDR2 FQGTGA. The CDR3 consists of 15 residues. CDR3 sequence reads: CASSTQGRSTDTQYF. In nucleotides, the CDR3 is TGTGCCAGCAGCACACAGGGGAGGAGCACAGATACGCAGTATTTT.

The J gene is TRBJ2-1, the V gene TRBV5-1; 11 nucleotides match TRBD2. After removal of 0 bases from V and 7 bases from J, the junction contained 0 bases not matched to a gene. The CDR3 has 14 amino acids. CDR1 and CDR2 (germline): SGHRS, YFSETQ. The CDR3 loop reads CASSLGLAGNEQFF. In DNA form, the CDR3 reads TGCGCCAGCAGCTTGGGACTAGCGGGGAATGAGCAGTTCTTC.

The chain combines TRBV6-6 with TRBJ2-7; D call uncertain. V shed 5 bases and J shed 6 bases, with 20 bases lying between them. The CDR3 length is 15 residues. Germline lookup yields CDR1 MNHNY and CDR2 SVGAGI (reference sequence). This chain's CDR3 is CASSPQVGSGSEQYF. As DNA, the CDR3 is TGTGCCAGCAGTCCCCAAGTCGGGTCCGGCTCCGAGCAGTACTTC.